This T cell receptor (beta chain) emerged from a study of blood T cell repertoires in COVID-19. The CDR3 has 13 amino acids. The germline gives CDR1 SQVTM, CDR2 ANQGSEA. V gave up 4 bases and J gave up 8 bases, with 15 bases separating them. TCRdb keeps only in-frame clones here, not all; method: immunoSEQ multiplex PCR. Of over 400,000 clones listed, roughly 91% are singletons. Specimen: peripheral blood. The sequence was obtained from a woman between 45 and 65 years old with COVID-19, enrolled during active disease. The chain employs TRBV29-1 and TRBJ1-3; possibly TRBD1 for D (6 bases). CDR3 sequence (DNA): TGCAGCGTTGGTGCGGACAGCGGAGACACCATATATTTT. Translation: CSVGADSGDTIYF.